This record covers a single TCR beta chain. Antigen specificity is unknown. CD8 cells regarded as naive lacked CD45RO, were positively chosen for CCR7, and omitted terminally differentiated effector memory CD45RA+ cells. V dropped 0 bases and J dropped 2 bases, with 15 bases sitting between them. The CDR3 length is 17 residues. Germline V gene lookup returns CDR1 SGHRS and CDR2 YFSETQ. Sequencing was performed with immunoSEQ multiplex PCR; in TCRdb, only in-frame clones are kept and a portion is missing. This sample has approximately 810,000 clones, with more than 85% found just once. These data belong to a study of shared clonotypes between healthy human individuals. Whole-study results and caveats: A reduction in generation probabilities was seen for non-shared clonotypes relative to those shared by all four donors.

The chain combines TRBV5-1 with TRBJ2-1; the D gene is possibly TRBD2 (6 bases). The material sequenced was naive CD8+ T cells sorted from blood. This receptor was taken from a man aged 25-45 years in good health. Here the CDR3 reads CASSLGLGEFTYNEQFF. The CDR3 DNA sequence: TGCGCCAGCAGCTTGGGACTAGGCGAATTTACCTACAATGAGCAGTTCTTC.